The 4 T cell receptor beta chains given below trace back to one sample, sequenced in a study of blood T cell repertoires in COVID-19. Method: immunoSEQ multiplex PCR; TCRdb's copy keeps in-frame clones and lacks some. In the table there are 170,000 or so clones, under 85% of which are singletons. The source material was peripheral blood. These receptors came from a woman aged 70-85 years with COVID-19, enrolled during active disease.

This clone was detected only once. The chain combines TRBV10-3 with TRBJ1-2; 8 bases line up with TRBD1. The J segment lost 3 bases and the V segment lost 4 bases, leaving 4 bases of the junction unmatched. CDR3 length: 14 amino acids. Germline values: CDR1 ENHRY, CDR2 SYGVKD. CDR3 DNA: TGTGCCATCAGTGGGGCAGGGGGCGACTATGGCTACACCTTC. This translates into CAISGAGGDYGYTF.

The gene calls are TRBV18 and TRBJ1-1; D perhaps matches TRBD1 (5 bases). Germline V lookup: CDR1 KGHSH, CDR2 LQKENI. V lost 5 bases and J lost 0, with 22 bases in between. This CDR3 region has 18 residues. The DNA of the CDR3 is TGTGCCAGCTCATCCACCACCGGGGGTTCCCCCATGAACACTGAAGCTTTCTTT. Translating it yields CASSSTTGGSPMNTEAFF.

This clone was recorded once. This rearrangement joins TRBV7-6 to TRBJ2-2, with D hard to call. This CDR3 is 16 amino acids long. Germline CDR1 SGHVS, CDR2 FNYEAQ. V was pared by 6 bases and J by 0 bases, with 14 bases between. Here the CDR3 reads CASSFTPETNTGELFF. The CDR3, as DNA: TGTGCCAGCAGTTTCACCCCCGAGACGAACACCGGGGAGCTGTTTTTT.

The J gene is TRBJ2-1, the V gene TRBV10-1; TRBD2 agrees at 15 bases. This CDR3 comprises 15 residues. CDR1 and CDR2 from the germline V gene are WNHNN and SYGVQD (reference sequence). V lost 6 bases and J lost 9; bases outside the gene matches: 6. CDR3 in amino acids: CASSFTGLAGGEQFF. Here the CDR3 DNA reads TGCGCCAGCAGCTTTACGGGACTAGCGGGAGGTGAGCAGTTCTTC.